This TCR beta chain was sequenced for a study of CD8 T cells in Susac syndrome. When the RNA was reverse transcribed, random hexamers were used with an input of 0.5 to 1 ug. A single record per CDR3 protein comes from TCRdb applying MiXCR to the immunoSEQ multiplex PCR reads. The data show fewer than 150,000 distinct CDR3 sequences, with roughly 89% seen just once and about 0.23% held by the top ten. This clonotype has only one observation. Isolation of CD8+ and CD4+ T cells was performed negatively, whereas enrichment of TEMRA cells was done by FACS. The receptor was derived from a human donor with multiple sclerosis. The sequencing input was CD8+ T cells from PBMCs.

The CDR3 loop reads CATSRDLGGYTF. DNA of the CDR3: TGTGCCACCAGCAGAGATCTGGGTGGCTACACCTTC. The chain combines TRBV15 with TRBJ1-2, with D unclear. The V gene's germline CDR1 is LNHNV and CDR2 YYDKDF (reference sequence). V lost 0 bases, J lost 7 bases, and 6 bases lay in between. This CDR3 is built from 12 residues.